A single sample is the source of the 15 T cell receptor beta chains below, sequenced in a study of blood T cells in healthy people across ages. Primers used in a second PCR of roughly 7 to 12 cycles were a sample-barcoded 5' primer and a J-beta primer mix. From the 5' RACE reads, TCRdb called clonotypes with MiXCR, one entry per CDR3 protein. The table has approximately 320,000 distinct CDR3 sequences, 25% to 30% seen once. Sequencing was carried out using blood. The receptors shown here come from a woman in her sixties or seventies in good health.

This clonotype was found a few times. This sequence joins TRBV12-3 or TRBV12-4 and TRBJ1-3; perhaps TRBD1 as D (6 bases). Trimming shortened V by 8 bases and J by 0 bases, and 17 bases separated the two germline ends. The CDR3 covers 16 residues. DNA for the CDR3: TGTGCCAGCTCCTTACGGGGGGCCTCCTCTGGAAACACCATATATTTT. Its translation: CASSLRGASSGNTIYF.

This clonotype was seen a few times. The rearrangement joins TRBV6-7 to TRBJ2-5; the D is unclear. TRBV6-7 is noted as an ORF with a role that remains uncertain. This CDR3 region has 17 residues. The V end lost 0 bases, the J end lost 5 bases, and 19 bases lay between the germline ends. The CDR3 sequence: CASSYSTRSSEAETQYF. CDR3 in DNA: TGTGCCAGCAGTTACTCGACCCGCTCCTCCGAGGCGGAGACCCAGTACTTC.

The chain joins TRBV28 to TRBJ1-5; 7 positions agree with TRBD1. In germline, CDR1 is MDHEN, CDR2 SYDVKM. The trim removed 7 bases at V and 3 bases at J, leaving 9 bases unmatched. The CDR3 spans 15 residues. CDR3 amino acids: CASTPDRSINQPQHF. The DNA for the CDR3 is TGTGCCAGCACCCCGGACAGGTCAATCAATCAGCCCCAGCATTTT.

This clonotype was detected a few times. CDR3 sequence reads: CSVGGGSNYGYTF. CDR3 in DNA: TGCAGCGTAGGTGGGGGCTCGAACTATGGCTACACCTTC. This rearrangement joins TRBV29-1 to TRBJ1-2, with a weak D call TRBD1 (6 bases). The CDR3 sequence is 13 residues long. Trimming took 6 bases from V and 2 from J, leaving 13 bases between them. Germline CDR1 and CDR2: SQVTM and ANQGSEA.

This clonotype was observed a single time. This chain's CDR3 is CSVEEGGAGYTF. CDR3 nucleotides: TGCAGCGTTGAAGAAGGGGGCGCTGGCTACACCTTC. This rearrangement joins TRBV29-1 to TRBJ1-2; TRBD1 aligns across 7 bases. The germline gives CDR1 SQVTM, CDR2 ANQGSEA. The CDR3 contains 12 residues. With V trimmed by 0 bases and J by 7 bases, 2 bases remained unmatched.

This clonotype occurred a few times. The CDR3 sequence is CASSSGREPTDTQYF. The CDR3 DNA reads as TGTGCCAGCAGCTCAGGGCGGGAACCCACAGATACGCAGTATTTT. V gene TRBV7-3 combines with J gene TRBJ2-3; D might be TRBD2 (6 bases). V was pared by 4 bases and J by 2 bases, with 13 bases between. This CDR3 is built from 15 residues. Germline-derived CDR1 and CDR2 are SGHTA and FQGTGA.

CDR3 nucleotide sequence: TGTGCCAGCAGCCTAACTAGCGGGAGGCGATTGGACGAGCAGTACTTC. Amino acids: CASSLTSGRRLDEQYF. V usage is TRBV7-2 and J usage is TRBJ2-7; 12 bases align to TRBD2. V lost 5 bases to trimming and J lost 5 bases; unmatched junction nucleotides: 10. This CDR3 spans 16 amino acids. Germline assignment: CDR1 SGHTA and CDR2 FQGNSA.

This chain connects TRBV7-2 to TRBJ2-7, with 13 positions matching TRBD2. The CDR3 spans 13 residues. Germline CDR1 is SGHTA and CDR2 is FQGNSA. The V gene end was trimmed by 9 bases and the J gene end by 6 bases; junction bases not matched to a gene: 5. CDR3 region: CASLLAGGREQYF. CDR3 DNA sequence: TGTGCCAGTCTACTAGCGGGAGGGCGCGAGCAGTACTTC.

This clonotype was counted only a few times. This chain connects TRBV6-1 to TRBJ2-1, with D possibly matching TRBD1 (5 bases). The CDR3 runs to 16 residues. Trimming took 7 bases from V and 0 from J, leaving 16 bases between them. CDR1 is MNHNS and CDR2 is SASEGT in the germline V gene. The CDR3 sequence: CASILSDTYSYNEQFF. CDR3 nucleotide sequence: TGTGCCAGCATTCTATCGGACACCTACTCCTACAATGAGCAGTTCTTC.

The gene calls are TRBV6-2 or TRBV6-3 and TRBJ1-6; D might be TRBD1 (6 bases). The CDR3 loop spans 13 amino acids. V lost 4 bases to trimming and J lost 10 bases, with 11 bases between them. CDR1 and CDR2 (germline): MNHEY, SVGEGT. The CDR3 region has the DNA TGTGCCAGCAGTTCAGGGGTGAGGTCACCCCTCCACTTT. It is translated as CASSSGVRSPLHF.

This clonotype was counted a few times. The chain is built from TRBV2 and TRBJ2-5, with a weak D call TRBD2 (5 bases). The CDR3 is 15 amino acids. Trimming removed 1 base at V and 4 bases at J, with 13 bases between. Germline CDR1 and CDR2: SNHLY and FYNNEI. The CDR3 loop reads CASSEGGDYRETQYF. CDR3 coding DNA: TGTGCCAGCAGTGAAGGGGGAGATTATCGAGAGACCCAGTACTTC.

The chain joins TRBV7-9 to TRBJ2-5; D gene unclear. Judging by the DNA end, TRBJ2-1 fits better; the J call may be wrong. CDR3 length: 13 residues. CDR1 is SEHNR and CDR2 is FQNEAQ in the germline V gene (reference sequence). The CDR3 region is CASSLASGNEQFF. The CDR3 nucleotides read TGTGCCAGCAGCTTAGCGTCGGGCAATGAGCAGTTCTTC.

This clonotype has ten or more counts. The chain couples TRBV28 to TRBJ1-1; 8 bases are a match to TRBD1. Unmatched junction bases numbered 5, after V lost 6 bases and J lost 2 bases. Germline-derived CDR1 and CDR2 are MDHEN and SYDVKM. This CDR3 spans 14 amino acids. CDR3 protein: CASSPGGPNTEAFF. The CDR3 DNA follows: TGTGCCAGCAGCCCAGGGGGCCCCAACACTGAAGCTTTCTTT. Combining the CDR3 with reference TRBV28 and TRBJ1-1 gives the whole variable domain DVKVTQSSRYLVKRTGEKVFLECVQDMDHENMFWYRQDPGLGLRLIYFSYDVKMKEKGDIPEGYSVSREKKERFSLILESASTNQTSMYLCASSPGGPNTEAFFGQGTRLTVV.

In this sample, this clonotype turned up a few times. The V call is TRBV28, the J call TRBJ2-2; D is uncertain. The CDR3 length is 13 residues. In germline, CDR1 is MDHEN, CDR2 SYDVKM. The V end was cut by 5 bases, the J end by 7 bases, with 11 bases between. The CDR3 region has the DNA TGTGCCAGCAGTACCCCGGGCAGCGGGGAGCTGTTTTTT. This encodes CASSTPGSGELFF.

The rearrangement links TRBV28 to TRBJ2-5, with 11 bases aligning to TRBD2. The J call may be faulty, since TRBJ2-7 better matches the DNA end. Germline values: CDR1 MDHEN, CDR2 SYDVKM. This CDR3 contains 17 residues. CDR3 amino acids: CASSFFRLAGLLYEQYF. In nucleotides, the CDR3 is TGTGCCAGCAGTTTCTTCCGACTAGCGGGGCTCCTCTACGAGCAGTACTTC.